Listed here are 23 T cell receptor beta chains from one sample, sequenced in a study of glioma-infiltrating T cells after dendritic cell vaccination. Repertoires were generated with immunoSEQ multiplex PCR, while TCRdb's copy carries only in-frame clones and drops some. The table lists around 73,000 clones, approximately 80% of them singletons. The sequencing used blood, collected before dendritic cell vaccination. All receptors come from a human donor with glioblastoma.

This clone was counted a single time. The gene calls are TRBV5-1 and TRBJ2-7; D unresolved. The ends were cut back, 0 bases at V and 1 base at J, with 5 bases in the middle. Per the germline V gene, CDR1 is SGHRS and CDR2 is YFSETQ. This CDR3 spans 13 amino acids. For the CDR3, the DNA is TGCGCCAGCAGCTTGGACGGGTCCTACGAGCAGTACTTC. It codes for CASSLDGSYEQYF.

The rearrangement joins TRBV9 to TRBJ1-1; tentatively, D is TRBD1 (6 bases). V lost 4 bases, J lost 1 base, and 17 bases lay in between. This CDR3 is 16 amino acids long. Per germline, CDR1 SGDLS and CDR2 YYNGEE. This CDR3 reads CASSSSSRGGNTEAFF. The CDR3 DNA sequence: TGTGCCAGCAGCTCCAGTAGTAGGGGGGGGAACACTGAAGCTTTCTTT.

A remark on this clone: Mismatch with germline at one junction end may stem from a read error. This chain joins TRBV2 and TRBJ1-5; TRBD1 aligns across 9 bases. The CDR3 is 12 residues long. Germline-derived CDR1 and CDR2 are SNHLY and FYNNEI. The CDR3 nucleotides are TGTGCCAGCAGTGAAAGGGGACAGGGTGGAAATTTT. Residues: CASSERGQGGNF.

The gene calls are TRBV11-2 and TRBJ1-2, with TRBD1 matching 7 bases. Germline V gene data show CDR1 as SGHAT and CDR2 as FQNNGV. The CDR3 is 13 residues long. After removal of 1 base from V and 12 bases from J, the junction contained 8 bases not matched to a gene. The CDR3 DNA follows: TGTGCCAGCAGCTTAGCCCGAGGGGACAGCCACACCTTC. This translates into CASSLARGDSHTF.

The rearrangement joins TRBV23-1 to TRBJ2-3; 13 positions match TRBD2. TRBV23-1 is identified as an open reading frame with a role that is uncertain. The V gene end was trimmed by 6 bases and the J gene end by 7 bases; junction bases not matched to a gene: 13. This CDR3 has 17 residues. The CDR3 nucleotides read TGCGCCAGCAGGCCAAAACCCGGGACTAGCGGGACACATACGCAGTATTTT. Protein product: CASRPKPGTSGTHTQYF.

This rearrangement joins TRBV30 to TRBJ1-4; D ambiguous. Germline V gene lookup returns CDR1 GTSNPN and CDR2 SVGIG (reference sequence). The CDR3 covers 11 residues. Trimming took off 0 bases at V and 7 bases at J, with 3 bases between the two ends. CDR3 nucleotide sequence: TGTGCCTGGAGTGTGAGTGAAAAACTGTTTTTT. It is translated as CAWSVSEKLFF. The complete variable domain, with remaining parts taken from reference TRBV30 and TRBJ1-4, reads SQTIHQWPATLVQPVGSPLSLECTVEGTSNPNLYWYRQAAGRGLQLLFYSVGIGQISSEVPQNLSASRPQDRQFILSSKKLLLSDSGFYLCAWSVSEKLFFGSGTQLSVL.

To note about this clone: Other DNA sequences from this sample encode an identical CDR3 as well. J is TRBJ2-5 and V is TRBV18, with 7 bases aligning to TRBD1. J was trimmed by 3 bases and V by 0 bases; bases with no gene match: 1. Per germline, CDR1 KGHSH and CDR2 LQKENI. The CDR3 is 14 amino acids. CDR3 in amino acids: CASSPPGTEETQYF. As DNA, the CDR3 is TGTGCCAGCTCACCACCGGGGACAGAAGAGACCCAGTACTTC.

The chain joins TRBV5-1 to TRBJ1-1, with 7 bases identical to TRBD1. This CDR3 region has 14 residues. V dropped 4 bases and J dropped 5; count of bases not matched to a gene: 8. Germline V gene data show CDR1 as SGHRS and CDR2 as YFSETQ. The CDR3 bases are TGCGCCAGCAGCCAAGTACAGGGGTTAACTGAAGCTTTCTTT. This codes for CASSQVQGLTEAFF.

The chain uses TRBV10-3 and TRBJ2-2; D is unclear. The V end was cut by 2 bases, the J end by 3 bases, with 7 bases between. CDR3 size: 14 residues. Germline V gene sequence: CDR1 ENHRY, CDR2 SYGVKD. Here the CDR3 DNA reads TGTGCCATCAGTGAGGCGATTCACACCGGGGAGCTGTTTTTT. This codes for CAISEAIHTGELFF.

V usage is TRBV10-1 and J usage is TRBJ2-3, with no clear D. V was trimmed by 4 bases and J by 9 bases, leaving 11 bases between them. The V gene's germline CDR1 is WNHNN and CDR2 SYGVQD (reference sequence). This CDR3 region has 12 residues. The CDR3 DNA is TGCGCCAGCAGTGTCTCTAGAGAAACGCAGTATTTT. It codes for CASSVSRETQYF.

The CDR3 DNA reads as TGCGCCAGCAGCTTGGGTGGGACTAGCGGGAGAGAACATACGCAGTATTTT. Amino acid sequence: CASSLGGTSGREHTQYF. The J gene is TRBJ2-3, the V gene TRBV5-1; 14 nucleotides match TRBD2. Germline V gene sequence: CDR1 SGHRS, CDR2 YFSETQ. The length of the CDR3 is 17 residues. V shed 0 bases and J 7 bases; nucleotides not matched to a gene: 7.

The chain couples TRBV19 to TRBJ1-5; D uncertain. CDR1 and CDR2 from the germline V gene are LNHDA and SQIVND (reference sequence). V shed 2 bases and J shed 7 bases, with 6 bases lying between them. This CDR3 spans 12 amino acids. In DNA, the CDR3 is TGTGCCAGTAGTATACCCTTCCAGCCCCAGCATTTT. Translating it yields CASSIPFQPQHF.

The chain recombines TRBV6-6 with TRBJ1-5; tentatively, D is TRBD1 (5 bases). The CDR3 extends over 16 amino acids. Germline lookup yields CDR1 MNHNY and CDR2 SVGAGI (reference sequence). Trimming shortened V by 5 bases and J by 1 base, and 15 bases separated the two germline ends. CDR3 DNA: TGTGCCAGCAGTCCCCAGGTGCGGGGGAGCAATCAGCCCCAGCATTTT. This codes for CASSPQVRGSNQPQHF.

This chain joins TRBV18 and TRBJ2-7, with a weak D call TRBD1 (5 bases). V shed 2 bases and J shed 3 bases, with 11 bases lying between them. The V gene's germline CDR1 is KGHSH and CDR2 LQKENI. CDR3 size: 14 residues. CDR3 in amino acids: CASSPSPDNYEQYV. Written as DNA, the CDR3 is TGTGCCAGCTCACCATCGCCGGACAACTACGAGCAGTACGTC.

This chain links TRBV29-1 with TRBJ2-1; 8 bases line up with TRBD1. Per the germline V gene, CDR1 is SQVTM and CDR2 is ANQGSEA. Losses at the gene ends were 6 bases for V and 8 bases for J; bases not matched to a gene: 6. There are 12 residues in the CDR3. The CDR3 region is CSVRTGFHEQFF. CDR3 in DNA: TGCAGCGTAAGGACAGGGTTCCATGAGCAGTTCTTC.

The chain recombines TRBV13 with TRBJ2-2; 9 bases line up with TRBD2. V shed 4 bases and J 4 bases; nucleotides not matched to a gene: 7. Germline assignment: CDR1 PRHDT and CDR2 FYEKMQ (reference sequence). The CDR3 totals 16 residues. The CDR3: CASSSLAGAGTGELFF. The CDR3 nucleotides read TGTGCCAGCAGCTCCTTAGCGGGAGCAGGCACCGGGGAGCTGTTTTTT.

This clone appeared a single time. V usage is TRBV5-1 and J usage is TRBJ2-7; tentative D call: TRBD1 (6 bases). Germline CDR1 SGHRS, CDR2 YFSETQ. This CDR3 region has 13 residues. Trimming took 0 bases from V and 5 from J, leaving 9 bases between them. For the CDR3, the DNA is TGCGCCAGCAGCTTGGCCGGGACAAACGAGCAGTACTTC. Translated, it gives CASSLAGTNEQYF.

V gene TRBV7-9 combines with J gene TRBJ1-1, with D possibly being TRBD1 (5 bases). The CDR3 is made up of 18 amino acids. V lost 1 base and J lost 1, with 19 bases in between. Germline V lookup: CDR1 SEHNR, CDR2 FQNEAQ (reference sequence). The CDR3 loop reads CASSLGGRSHDPNTEAFF. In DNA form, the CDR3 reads TGTGCCAGCAGCTTAGGGGGCCGCAGCCACGACCCGAACACTGAAGCTTTCTTT.

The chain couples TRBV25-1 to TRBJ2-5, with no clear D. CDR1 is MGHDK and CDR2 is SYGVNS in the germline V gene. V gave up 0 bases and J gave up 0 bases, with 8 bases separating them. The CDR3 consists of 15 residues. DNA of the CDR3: TGTGCCAGCAGTGAATATGGCAGGTACCAAGAGACCCAGTACTTC. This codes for CASSEYGRYQETQYF.

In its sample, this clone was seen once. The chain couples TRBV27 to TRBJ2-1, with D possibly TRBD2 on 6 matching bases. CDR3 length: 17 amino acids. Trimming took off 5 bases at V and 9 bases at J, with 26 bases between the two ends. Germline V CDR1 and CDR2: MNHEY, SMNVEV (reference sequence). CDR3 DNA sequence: TGTGCCAGCAGTAGTTTGACCACTAGCATAGAGTTAAGTGAGCAGTTCTTC. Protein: CASSSLTTSIELSEQFF.

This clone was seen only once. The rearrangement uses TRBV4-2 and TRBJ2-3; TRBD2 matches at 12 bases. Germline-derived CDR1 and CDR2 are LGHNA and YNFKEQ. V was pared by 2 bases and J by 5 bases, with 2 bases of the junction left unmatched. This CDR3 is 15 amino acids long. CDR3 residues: CASSQLAGGVDTQYF. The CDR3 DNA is TGTGCCAGCAGCCAACTAGCGGGGGGGGTAGATACGCAGTATTTT.

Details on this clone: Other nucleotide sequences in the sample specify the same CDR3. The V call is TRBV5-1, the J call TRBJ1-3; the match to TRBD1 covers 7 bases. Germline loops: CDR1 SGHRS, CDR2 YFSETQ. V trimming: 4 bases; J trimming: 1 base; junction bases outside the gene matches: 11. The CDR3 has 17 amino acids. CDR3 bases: TGCGCCAGCAGCCCGGAGGGACAGCTTCTTTCTGGAAACACCATATATTTT. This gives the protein CASSPEGQLLSGNTIYF.

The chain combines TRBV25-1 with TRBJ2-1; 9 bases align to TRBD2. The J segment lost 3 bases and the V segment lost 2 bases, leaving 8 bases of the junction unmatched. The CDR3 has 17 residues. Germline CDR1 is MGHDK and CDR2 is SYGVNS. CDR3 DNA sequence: TGTGCCAGCAGTGAACACCCTTCTAGCGGGAACTACAATGAGCAGTTCTTC. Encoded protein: CASSEHPSSGNYNEQFF.